This TCR beta chain derives from a study of a mutant IDH1 vaccine in newly diagnosed glioma. Time point meaning: week 5, during vaccination. The investigators gave 300 ug of mutant IDH1 20-mer peptide in each vaccine dose, together with topical imiquimod. Concerning this clone: Its antigen is as yet unknown.

Profiled with immunoSEQ multiplex PCR; TCRdb holds only in-frame clones, not every one. The profile shows tens of thousands of clones, about 81% of them singletons. CDR3 length: 14 amino acids. J gave up 3 bases and V 2 bases, and 3 bases lay outside the gene matches. The germline V gene has CDR1 MNHNY and CDR2 SVGAGI (reference sequence). The source was PBMCs, collected from a glioma patient whose treatment included an IDH1 peptide vaccine. The chain links TRBV6-6 to TRBJ1-2; TRBD1 matches at 7 bases. The clonotype originates from a man aged 25-40 years with glioma. The CDR3 coding sequence is TGTGCCAGCAGTTACCCTACAGGGGACTATGGCTACACCTTC. Translation: CASSYPTGDYGYTF.